This entry lists 2 T cell receptor beta chains sequenced from one sample in a study of blood T cell repertoires in COVID-19. The assay was immunoSEQ multiplex PCR, and TCRdb's table has in-frame clones only and misses some. The data show around 250,000 clones, with roughly 85% seen just once and less than 3.5% held by the top ten. Sequencing was done on a sample of peripheral blood. The origin of the receptors is a woman younger than 35 with acute or convalescent COVID-19.

This chain links TRBV5-1 with TRBJ2-1, with D possibly matching TRBD2 (6 bases). The germline V gene has CDR1 SGHRS and CDR2 YFSETQ. V lost 0 bases, J lost 4 bases, and 20 bases lay in between. CDR3 length: 18 residues. DNA of the CDR3: TGCGCCAGCAGCTTGGAGAATTCGGGGCTAGCGCGATACAATGAGCAGTTCTTC. Translating it yields CASSLENSGLARYNEQFF.

About this clone: The sample holds other DNA sequences that translate to the same CDR3. The chain uses TRBV7-9 and TRBJ2-1; TRBD1 matches 7 bases. The CDR3 sequence is 15 residues long. Germline assignment: CDR1 SEHNR and CDR2 FQNEAQ (reference sequence). Germline trimming cut 4 bases from V and 2 bases from J; bases unmatched to any gene: 5. CDR3: CASSSTGDPYNEQFF. As DNA, the CDR3 is TGTGCCAGCAGCTCAACAGGGGACCCCTACAATGAGCAGTTCTTC.